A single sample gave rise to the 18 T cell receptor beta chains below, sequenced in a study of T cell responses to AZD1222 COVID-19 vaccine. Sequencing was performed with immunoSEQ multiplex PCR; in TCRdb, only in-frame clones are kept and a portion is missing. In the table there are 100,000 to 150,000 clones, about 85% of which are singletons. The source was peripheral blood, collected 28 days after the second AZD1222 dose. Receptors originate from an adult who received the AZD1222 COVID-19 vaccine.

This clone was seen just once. DNA of the CDR3: TGTGCCAGCGGACTAGCGGGGCTGCGACCTAGCACAGATACGCAGTATTTT. Protein sequence: CASGLAGLRPSTDTQYF. The V and J genes are TRBV28 and TRBJ2-3, with 12 bases fitting TRBD2. CDR1 is MDHEN and CDR2 is SYDVKM in the germline V gene. This CDR3 comprises 17 residues. With 8 bases clipped from V and 0 bases from J, the junction kept 9 bases outside the gene matches.

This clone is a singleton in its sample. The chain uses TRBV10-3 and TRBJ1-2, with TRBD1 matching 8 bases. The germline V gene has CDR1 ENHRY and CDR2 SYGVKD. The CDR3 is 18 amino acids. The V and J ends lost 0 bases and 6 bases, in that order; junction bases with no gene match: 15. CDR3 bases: TGTGCCATCAGTGAGTCAAGGTCAGGGGGCGGTGGAACCAATGGCTACACCTTC. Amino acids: CAISESRSGGGGTNGYTF.

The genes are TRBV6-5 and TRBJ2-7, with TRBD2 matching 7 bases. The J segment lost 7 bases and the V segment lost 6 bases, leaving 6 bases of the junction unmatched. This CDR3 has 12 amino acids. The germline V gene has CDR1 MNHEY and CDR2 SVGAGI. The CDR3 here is CASRNPGGEQYF. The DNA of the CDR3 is TGTGCCAGCAGAAACCCCGGGGGGGAGCAGTACTTC.

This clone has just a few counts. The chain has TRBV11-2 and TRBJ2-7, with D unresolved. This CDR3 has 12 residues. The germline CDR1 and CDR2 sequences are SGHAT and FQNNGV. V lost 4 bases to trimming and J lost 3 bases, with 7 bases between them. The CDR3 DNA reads TGTGCCAGCAGCTCGTGGGGCTACGAGCAGTACTTC. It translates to CASSSWGYEQYF.

CDR3 in amino acids: CASSRDSTDTQYF. In nucleotides, the CDR3 is TGTGCCAGCTCACGGGACAGCACAGATACGCAGTATTTT. V gene TRBV18 combines with J gene TRBJ2-3; D possibly matches TRBD1 or TRBD2 (5 bases each). V lost 4 bases and J lost 0, with 5 bases in between. The CDR3 sequence is 13 residues long. CDR1 is KGHSH and CDR2 is LQKENI in the germline V gene.

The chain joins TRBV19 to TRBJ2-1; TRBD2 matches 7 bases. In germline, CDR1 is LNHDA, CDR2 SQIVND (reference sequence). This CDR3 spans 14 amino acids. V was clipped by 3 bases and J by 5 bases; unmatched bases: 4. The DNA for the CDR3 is TGTGCCAGTAGTATTGGGGGGGGAAACAATGAGCAGTTCTTC. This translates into CASSIGGGNNEQFF.

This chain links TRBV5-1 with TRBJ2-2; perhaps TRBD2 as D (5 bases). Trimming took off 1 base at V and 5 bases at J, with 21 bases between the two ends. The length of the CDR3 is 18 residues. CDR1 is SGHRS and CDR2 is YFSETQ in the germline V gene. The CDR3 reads CASSLSFRTLGGTGELFF. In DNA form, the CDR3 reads TGCGCCAGCAGCTTGTCCTTTAGAACACTCGGCGGGACCGGGGAGCTGTTTTTT.

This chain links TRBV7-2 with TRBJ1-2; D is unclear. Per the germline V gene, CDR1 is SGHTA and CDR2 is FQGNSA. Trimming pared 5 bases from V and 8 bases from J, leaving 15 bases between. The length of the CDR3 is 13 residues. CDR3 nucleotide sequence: TGTGCCAGCAGCCCCGGTGTGAGTTGGGGCTACACCTTC. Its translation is CASSPGVSWGYTF.

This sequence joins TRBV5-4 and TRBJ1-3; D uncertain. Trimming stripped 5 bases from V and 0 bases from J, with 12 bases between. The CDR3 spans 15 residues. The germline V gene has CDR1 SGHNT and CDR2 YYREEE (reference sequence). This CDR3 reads CASRPSESSGNTIYF. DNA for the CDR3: TGTGCCAGCAGACCCTCGGAAAGCTCTGGAAACACCATATATTTT.

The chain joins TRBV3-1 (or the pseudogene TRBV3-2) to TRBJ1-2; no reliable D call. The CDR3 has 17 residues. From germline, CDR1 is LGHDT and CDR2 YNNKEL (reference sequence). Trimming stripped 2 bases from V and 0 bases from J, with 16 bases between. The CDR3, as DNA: TGTGCCAGCAGCCAACTAGCCGGGAGGGCTGCTAACTATGGCTACACCTTC. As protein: CASSQLAGRAANYGYTF.

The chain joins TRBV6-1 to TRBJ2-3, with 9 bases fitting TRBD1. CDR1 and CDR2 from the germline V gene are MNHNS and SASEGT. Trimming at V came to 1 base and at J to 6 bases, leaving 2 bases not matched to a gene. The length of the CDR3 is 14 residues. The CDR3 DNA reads TGTGCCAGCAGTGAAGGGACAGGGGTGGATACGCAGTATTTT. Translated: CASSEGTGVDTQYF.

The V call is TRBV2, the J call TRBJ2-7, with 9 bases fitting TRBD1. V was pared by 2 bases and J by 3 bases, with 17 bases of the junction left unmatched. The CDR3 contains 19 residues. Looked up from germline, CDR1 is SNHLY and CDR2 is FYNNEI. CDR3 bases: TGTGCCAGCAGTGAAAGCGGGACAGGGTGGGCCGGGGTTTACTACGAGCAGTACTTC. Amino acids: CASSESGTGWAGVYYEQYF.

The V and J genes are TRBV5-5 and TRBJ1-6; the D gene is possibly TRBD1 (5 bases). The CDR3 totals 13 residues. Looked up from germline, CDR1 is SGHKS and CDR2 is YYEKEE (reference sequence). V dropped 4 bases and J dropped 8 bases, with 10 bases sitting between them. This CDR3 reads CASSGGEYSPLHF. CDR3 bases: TGTGCCAGCAGCGGGGGGGAGTATTCACCCCTCCACTTT.

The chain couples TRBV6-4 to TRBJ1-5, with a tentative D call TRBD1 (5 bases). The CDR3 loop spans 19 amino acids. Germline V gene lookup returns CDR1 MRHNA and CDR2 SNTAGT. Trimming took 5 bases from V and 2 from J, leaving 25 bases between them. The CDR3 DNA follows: TGTGCCAGCAGTTTGCGGTGGTGTGAGTGCGGGGCCGGCAATCAGCCCCAGCATTTT. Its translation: CASSLRWCECGAGNQPQHF.

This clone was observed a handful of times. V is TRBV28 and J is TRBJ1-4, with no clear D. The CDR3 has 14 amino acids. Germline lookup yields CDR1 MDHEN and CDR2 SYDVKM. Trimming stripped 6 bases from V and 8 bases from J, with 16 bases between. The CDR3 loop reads CASRARGGSEKLFF. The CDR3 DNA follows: TGTGCCAGCAGGGCCCGGGGAGGGTCCGAAAAACTGTTTTTT.

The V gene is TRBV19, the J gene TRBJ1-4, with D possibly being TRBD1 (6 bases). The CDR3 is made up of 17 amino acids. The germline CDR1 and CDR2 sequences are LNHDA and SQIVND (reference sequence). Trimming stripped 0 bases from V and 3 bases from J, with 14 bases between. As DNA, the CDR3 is TGTGCCAGTAGTATAGATCGAGAGGGACAAGCTAATGAAAAACTGTTTTTT. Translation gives CASSIDREGQANEKLFF. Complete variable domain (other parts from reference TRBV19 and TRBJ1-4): DGGITQSPKYLFRKEGQNVTLSCEQNLNHDAMYWYRQDPGQGLRLIYYSQIVNDFQKGDIAEGYSVSREKKESFPLTVTSAQKNPTAFYLCASSIDREGQANEKLFFGSGTQLSVL.

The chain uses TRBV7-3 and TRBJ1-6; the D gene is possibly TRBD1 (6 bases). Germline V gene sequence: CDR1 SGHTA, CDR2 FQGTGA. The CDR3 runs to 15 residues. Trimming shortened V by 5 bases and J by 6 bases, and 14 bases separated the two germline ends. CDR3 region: CASSTNRAPNSPLHF. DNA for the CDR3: TGTGCCAGCAGCACCAACAGGGCGCCTAATTCACCCCTCCACTTT.

CDR3 DNA sequence: TGTGCCAGCAGCACCCCGACTCTAGCGGGGGCCTACAATGAGCAGTTCTTC. Protein sequence: CASSTPTLAGAYNEQFF. This chain links TRBV6-2 or TRBV6-3 with TRBJ2-1, with 10 bases aligning to TRBD2. Germline assignment: CDR1 MNHEY and CDR2 SVGEGT. The CDR3 extends over 17 amino acids. Unmatched junction bases numbered 10, after V lost 6 bases and J lost 2 bases.